Shown below are 20 T cell receptor beta chains from a single sample sequenced in a study of blood T cell repertoires in COVID-19. Here immunoSEQ multiplex PCR was the method, and the copy in TCRdb shows in-frame clones only, minus some. The repertoire holds about 160,000 clones, with 82% as singletons. The specimen sequenced was PBMCs or T cells enriched from blood (not recorded which). These receptors were taken from a man between 60 and 75 years old who had recovered from COVID-19.

The chain links TRBV11-1 to TRBJ1-1; no clear D gene. Germline CDR1 and CDR2: SGHAT and FQDESV (reference sequence). Trimming left V 3 bases short and J 1 base short, with 6 bases between. This CDR3 region has 13 residues. For the CDR3, the DNA is TGTGCCAGCAGCTTCAACAGGAACACTGAAGCTTTCTTT. Translating it yields CASSFNRNTEAFF.

This clone was detected only a few times. V usage is TRBV6-1 and J usage is TRBJ2-7; 10 positions match TRBD2. After removal of 4 bases from V and 4 bases from J, the junction contained 16 bases not matched to a gene. Germline V gene data show CDR1 as MNHNS and CDR2 as SASEGT. The CDR3 runs to 18 residues. The CDR3 here is CASSAFTLAGGRQYEQYF. DNA for the CDR3: TGTGCCAGCAGTGCTTTCACCTTAGCGGGGGGCCGACAGTACGAGCAGTACTTC.

The chain employs TRBV27 and TRBJ2-5, with a possible D match to TRBD2 (6 bases). Trimming cost V 3 bases and J 2 bases, with 7 bases left between them. CDR3 length equals 13 residues. Germline CDR1 reads MNHEY; CDR2 reads SMNVEV (reference sequence). The CDR3 DNA sequence: TGTGCCAGCAGTTTCCGGGGGCAAGAGACCCAGTACTTC. It encodes CASSFRGQETQYF.

J is TRBJ1-1 and V is TRBV2, with 9 bases lining up with TRBD1. Germline V CDR1 and CDR2: SNHLY, FYNNEI. The CDR3 is 14 amino acids. V trimming: 2 bases; J trimming: 11 bases; junction bases outside the gene matches: 9. This CDR3 reads CASSETRTGAVAFF. The CDR3 bases are TGTGCCAGCAGTGAAACAAGGACAGGGGCTGTGGCTTTCTTT.

J is TRBJ1-2 and V is TRBV7-2, with D maybe TRBD1 (6 bases). Trimming stripped 4 bases from V and 2 bases from J, with 11 bases between. This CDR3 spans 14 amino acids. The germline V gene encodes CDR1 SGHTA and CDR2 FQGNSA. The CDR3 region is CASSSSTGNYGYTF. For the CDR3, the DNA is TGTGCCAGCAGCTCAAGTACAGGGAACTATGGCTACACCTTC.

V is TRBV6-5 and J is TRBJ2-7; TRBD2 agrees at 10 bases. This CDR3 has 16 amino acids. Germline V gene data show CDR1 as MNHEY and CDR2 as SVGAGI. Germline trimming cut 0 bases from V and 7 bases from J; bases unmatched to any gene: 9. The CDR3 loop reads CASSYSSLAGVGEQYF. CDR3 in DNA: TGTGCCAGCAGTTACTCATCCCTAGCGGGAGTGGGAGAGCAGTACTTC.

CDR3 DNA sequence: TGTGCCAGCAGTTACTCCTTGTCGAACACTGAAGCTTTCTTT. The encoded protein is CASSYSLSNTEAFF. V usage is TRBV6-5 and J usage is TRBJ1-1; D not resolved. Between the trimmed V and J ends, which lost 0 bases and 1 base, there was a span of 6 bases. In germline, CDR1 is MNHEY, CDR2 SVGAGI. This CDR3 is built from 14 residues.

This clone was detected only a few times. The rearrangement joins TRBV27 to TRBJ1-1, with D tentatively TRBD1 (6 bases). V was shortened by 5 bases and J by 1 base, with 11 bases between the two germline ends. In germline, CDR1 is MNHEY, CDR2 SMNVEV (reference sequence). The CDR3 sequence is 14 residues long. DNA for the CDR3: TGTGCCAGCAGTCTAATGACAGGGAACACTGAAGCTTTCTTT. Protein sequence: CASSLMTGNTEAFF.

This clone showed up just once. V and J are TRBV5-1 and TRBJ2-5; 7 positions agree with TRBD1. Germline V lookup: CDR1 SGHRS, CDR2 YFSETQ. CDR3 length: 14 residues. The J segment lost 4 bases and the V segment lost 4 bases, leaving 7 bases of the junction unmatched. CDR3 sequence reads: CASSLKTGPETQYF. The CDR3 DNA reads as TGCGCCAGCAGCCTTAAGACAGGGCCAGAGACCCAGTACTTC. The variable domain in full, with the rest retrieved from reference TRBV5-1 and TRBJ2-5, is KAGVTQTPRYLIKTRGQQVTLSCSPISGHRSVSWYQQTPGQGLQFLFEYFSETQRNKGNFPGRFSGRQFSNSRSEMNVSTLELGDSALYLCASSLKTGPETQYFGPGTRLLVL.

The V and J genes are TRBV5-1 and TRBJ2-7; a weak D match, TRBD2 (5 bases). CDR1 and CDR2 from the germline V gene are SGHRS and YFSETQ. CDR3 size: 14 residues. V shed 1 base and J shed 3 bases, with 11 bases lying between them. CDR3 nucleotide sequence: TGCGCCAGCAGCTTGTCGGGGAACTACTACGAGCAGTACTTC. Encoded protein: CASSLSGNYYEQYF.

Concerning this clone itself: This may arise from a read error, as a much more abundant clone is one base away. CDR3 sequence reads: CASSQTGTYEQYF. As DNA, the CDR3 is TGCGCCAGCAGCCAGACAGGGACCTACGAGCAGTACTTC. This chain connects TRBV5-1 to TRBJ2-7, with 7 bases identical to TRBD1. The CDR3 is 13 amino acids. Germline CDR1 and CDR2: SGHRS and YFSETQ. The ends lost 4 bases at V and 2 bases at J; junction bases unmatched: 3.

The table lists this clone with a count of one. This chain's CDR3 is CASSGRLAGRTDTQYF. The DNA of the CDR3 is TGTGCCAGCAGCGGCCGACTAGCGGGGCGCACAGATACGCAGTATTTT. V and J are TRBV9 and TRBJ2-3; 11 bases are a match to TRBD2. CDR3 length: 16 amino acids. Germline values: CDR1 SGDLS, CDR2 YYNGEE. V lost 3 bases to trimming and J lost 1 base; unmatched junction nucleotides: 4.

V usage is TRBV7-9 and J usage is TRBJ1-1; tentative D call: TRBD1 (6 bases). This CDR3 spans 13 amino acids. CDR1 and CDR2 from the germline V gene are SEHNR and FQNEAQ (reference sequence). The V end lost 5 bases, the J end lost 7 bases, and 14 bases lay between the germline ends. In DNA, the CDR3 is TGTGCCAGCAGCCCACCTACAGGGAGTGAAGCTTTCTTT. As protein: CASSPPTGSEAFF. The whole variable domain, filled in from reference TRBV7-9 and TRBJ1-1, reads DTGVSQNPRHKITKRGQNVTFRCDPISEHNRLYWYRQTLGQGPEFLTYFQNEAQLEKSRLLSDRFSAERPKGSFSTLEIQRTEQGDSAMYLCASSPPTGSEAFFGQGTRLTVV.

J is TRBJ2-6 and V is TRBV28, with 11 bases aligning to TRBD2. The CDR3 is 18 amino acids. The germline V gene has CDR1 MDHEN and CDR2 SYDVKM. The trim removed 4 bases at V and 2 bases at J, leaving 7 bases unmatched. CDR3: CASSWRTSGSPGANVLTF. The CDR3, as DNA: TGTGCCAGCAGTTGGAGGACTAGCGGGTCGCCTGGGGCCAACGTCCTGACTTTC.

The chain recombines TRBV6-1 with TRBJ2-7; D is possibly TRBD1 (5 bases). CDR1 and CDR2 (germline): MNHNS, SASEGT. The V and J ends lost 4 bases and 2 bases respectively, with 15 bases between them. This CDR3 contains 15 residues. In nucleotides, the CDR3 is TGTGCCAGCAGTGGGATGGGGCGATACCCCTACGAGCAGTACTTC. As protein: CASSGMGRYPYEQYF.

The V call is TRBV5-1, the J call TRBJ1-1, with 7 bases aligning to TRBD1. The V gene end was trimmed by 0 bases and the J gene end by 4 bases; junction bases not matched to a gene: 15. Germline loops: CDR1 SGHRS, CDR2 YFSETQ. The CDR3 runs to 18 residues. CDR3 amino acids: CASSLGQPWTGPGTEAFF. The CDR3 DNA is TGCGCCAGCAGCTTGGGACAGCCTTGGACAGGCCCGGGCACTGAAGCTTTCTTT.

The chain couples TRBV7-8 to TRBJ2-3, with 8 bases that match TRBD1. Trimming cost V 4 bases and J 2 bases; bases outside gene matches: 8. Germline V gives CDR1 SGHVS, CDR2 FQNEAQ. The CDR3 covers 16 residues. CDR3 loop: CASSSFPGQATDTQYF. CDR3 in DNA: TGTGCCAGCAGCTCCTTCCCGGGACAGGCCACAGATACGCAGTATTTT.

This chain links TRBV18 with TRBJ2-7; 14 nucleotides line up with TRBD2. With V trimmed by 3 bases and J by 6 bases, 10 bases remained unmatched. Germline loops: CDR1 KGHSH, CDR2 LQKENI. There are 17 residues in the CDR3. The CDR3 loop is CASSPPGTSGSLGEQYF. The CDR3, as DNA: TGTGCCAGCTCACCTCCCGGGACTAGCGGGAGTTTAGGCGAGCAGTACTTC.

This clone showed up just a few times. The chain uses TRBV2 and TRBJ1-1, with D unclear. This CDR3 region has 12 residues. The germline V gene encodes CDR1 SNHLY and CDR2 FYNNEI. V lost 8 bases to trimming and J lost 6 bases, with 13 bases between them. Written as DNA, the CDR3 is TGTGCCAGCGCACGGAGGTCCCCTGAAGCTTTCTTT. Residues: CASARRSPEAFF. Variable domain in full (rest from reference TRBV2 and TRBJ1-1): EPEVTQTPSHQVTQMGQEVILRCVPISNHLYFYWYRQILGQKVEFLVSFYNNEISEKSEIFDDQFSVERPDGSNFTLKIRSTKLEDSAMYFCASARRSPEAFFGQGTRLTVV.

The J gene is TRBJ2-2, the V gene TRBV18; possible D gene TRBD1, 5 bases. Looked up from germline, CDR1 is KGHSH and CDR2 is LQKENI. This CDR3 is 15 amino acids long. The V and J ends lost 3 bases and 0 bases respectively, with 8 bases between them. CDR3 sequence reads: CASSPTVTNTGELFF. The CDR3 region has the DNA TGTGCCAGCTCACCGACAGTAACGAACACCGGGGAGCTGTTTTTT.